This T cell receptor (beta chain) came from a study of cytomegalovirus exposure and HLA in healthy donors. Study results and caveats: A previous analysis found most TCR beta V segments productive roughly 87% or roughly 30% of the time. Most TCR sequences were uncommon, yet certain public TCRs appeared in many donors.

The PCR employed 60 Vbeta primers together with 13 Jbeta primers. Profiling relied on immunoSEQ multiplex PCR, and the TCRdb table lists in-frame clones only, not all of them. Of about 110,000 clones detected, approximately 80% appear once; the ten largest clones hold less than 3%. Looked up from germline, CDR1 is MNHEY and CDR2 is SVGAGI. This CDR3 has 15 amino acids. Trimming took 6 bases from V and 6 from J; bases not matched to a gene: 10. This clone was detected a few times. The antigen is unknown. Healthy people donating bone marrow made up the donors. The J gene is TRBJ2-1, the V gene TRBV6-5; 8 nucleotides match TRBD1. The sequenced sample consisted of PBMCs. The source of this sequence is a woman aged 55-69 years in good health and CMV-seropositive. The CDR3 DNA sequence: TGTGCCAGCAGGAGGGACAGGTTCCCTTTCAATGAGCAGTTCTTC. This codes for CASRRDRFPFNEQFF.